A selection of T cell receptor beta chains follows, all from one sample in a study of T-cell reconstitution after alpha-beta-depleted transplantation in children. TCRdb used MiXCR to reprocess the PCR reads, holding one entry per CDR3 protein. Of around 450,000 distinct CDR3 sequences in the sample, roughly a tenth are singletons; the top ten hold 2%. The sequenced sample was PBMCs, obtained before TCRalphabeta/CD19-depleted stem cell transplant. The receptors shown here come from a child between 2 and 9 years old with inherited bone marrow failure, due to receive a stem cell transplant. CDR3s include the opening cysteine and the closing phenylalanine or tryptophan. The D gene is left open where the match is weak. Clone size is shown for a subset of rows, as once, few, many or a class of expanded clone.

CDR3 length,D gene,J gene,clone size,V gene,CDR3 DNA,CDR3 protein
13,TRBD1,TRBJ2-2,many,TRBV5-1,TGCGCCAGCAGAAGGGACAGGGGCGGGGAGCTGTTTTTT,CASRRDRGGELFF
14,.,TRBJ2-7,many,TRBV5-1,TGCGCCAGCAGCGCGACGGGGGCAAATTACGAGCAGTACTTC,CASSATGANYEQYF
13,.,TRBJ1-2,many,TRBV6-5,TGTGCCAGCAGTTTATCCGGGGACTATGGCTACACCTTC,CASSLSGDYGYTF
14,.,TRBJ2-7,many,TRBV12-3/TRBV12-4,TGTGCCAGCAGTTTTCTTCCAGGGGAAGGCGAGCAGTACTTC,CASSFLPGEGEQYF
14,.,TRBJ2-1,many,TRBV11-2,TGTGCCAGCAGCCCGGACTCTACCTACAATGAGCAGTTCTTC,CASSPDSTYNEQFF
16,TRBD2,TRBJ2-7,many,TRBV4-3,TGCGCCAGCAGCCCGCGGGAGGGGGGAGGTTCCTACGAGCAGTACTTC,CASSPREGGGSYEQYF
15,TRBD2,TRBJ2-1,few,TRBV6-2/TRBV6-3,TGTGCCAGCAGGCCGCCGGGACTAGCGGGAGTGGAGCAGTTCTTC,CASRPPGLAGVEQFF
15,TRBD1,TRBJ2-7,few,TRBV20-1,TGCAGTGCTCCACGACGGGACAGCGAGGGATACGAGCAGTACTTC,CSAPRRDSEGYEQYF
15,TRBD2,TRBJ2-1,many,TRBV7-2,TGTGCCAGCAGCCCCCGGACTAGTCTCTGGAATGAGCAGTTCTTC,CASSPRTSLWNEQFF
16,.,TRBJ1-1,few,TRBV7-9,TGTGCCAGCAGCTTAGGTTGGGGAACTCGGGACACTGAAGCTTTCTTT,CASSLGWGTRDTEAFF
16,TRBD2,TRBJ2-7,many,TRBV2,TGTGCCAGCAGCGAAACAGTCCCTAGCGGGGGTTACGAGCAGTACTTC,CASSETVPSGGYEQYF
14,.,TRBJ2-3,many,TRBV29-1,TGCAGCGGAGCGGGCGGGCCTAGCACAGATACGCAGTATTTT,CSGAGGPSTDTQYF
12,.,TRBJ2-1,.,TRBV29-1,TGCAGCGTTGCAGAAGCGGCCACTGAGCAGTTCTTC,CSVAEAATEQFF
15,.,TRBJ1-4,many,TRBV5-1,TGTGCCAGCAGTCCCGGGGTTGCAACTAATGAAAAACTGTTTTTT,CASSPGVATNEKLFF
16,TRBD2,TRBJ2-1,few,TRBV20-1,TGCAGTGCCCTGACTAGCGGGAGGCCCATCTACAATGAGCAGTTCTTC,CSALTSGRPIYNEQFF
13,.,TRBJ2-3,many,TRBV20-1,TGCAGTGCGGCGGGATCCGGCACAGATACGCAGTATTTT,CSAAGSGTDTQYF
16,.,TRBJ2-2,many,TRBV9,TGTGCCAGCAGCGTAGGAGGGGAACCCTTCACCGGGGAGCTGTTTTTT,CASSVGGEPFTGELFF
16,TRBD2,TRBJ2-2,many,TRBV28,TGTGCCAGCAGTTTTTTAGCGGGAGGGGACACCGGGGAGCTGTTTTTT,CASSFLAGGDTGELFF
14,.,TRBJ1-3,many,TRBV29-1,TGCAGCGTTGAACTAGAGGATTCTGGAAACACCATATATTTT,CSVELEDSGNTIYF
13,.,TRBJ2-2,.,TRBV20-1,TGCAGTGCTAGGGACTGGGGCACCGGGGAGCTGTTTTTT,CSARDWGTGELFF
14,TRBD2,TRBJ2-1,many,TRBV7-8,TGTGCCAGCAGCGACTGGACTAGTTGGAATGAGCAGTTCTTC,CASSDWTSWNEQFF
14,.,TRBJ2-1,many,TRBV27,TGTGCCAGCAGTTCCCAGTCCACCTACAATGAGCAGTTCTTC,CASSSQSTYNEQFF
15,.,TRBJ1-2,many,TRBV18,TGTGCCAGCTCCCGGGTGCCAGGGAACAACTATGGCTACACCTTC,CASSRVPGNNYGYTF
14,.,TRBJ2-5,few,TRBV6-1,TGTGCCAGCGCCTACGGGGCCCGCCCTGAGACCCAGTACTTC,CASAYGARPETQYF
13,.,TRBJ2-2,many,TRBV4-3,TGCGCCAGCAGCCAAGGAAGGGCCGGGGAGCTGTTTTTT,CASSQGRAGELFF
16,TRBD1,TRBJ1-4,few,TRBV5-6,TGTGCCAGCAGCCTTGGGACAGGGAGTTTTAATGAAAAACTGTTTTTT,CASSLGTGSFNEKLFF
17,TRBD2,TRBJ2-3,.,TRBV15,TGTGCCACCAGCAGAGATCCTAGCGGGAGAGACTCAGATACGCAGTATTTT,CATSRDPSGRDSDTQYF
16,.,TRBJ1-4,once,TRBV5-4,TGTGCCAGCAGCTCCCCGGGCCTTGCAACTAATGAAAAACTGTTTTTT,CASSSPGLATNEKLFF
16,TRBD2,TRBJ2-3,many,TRBV12-3/TRBV12-4,TGTGCCAGCAGTTTAGATGTAGCGGGAGTAGCAGATACGCAGTATTTT,CASSLDVAGVADTQYF
15,.,TRBJ1-2,many,TRBV7-2,TGTGCCAGCAGCCAATCGTGGGTGTCGAACTATGGCTACACCTTC,CASSQSWVSNYGYTF
12,.,TRBJ2-5,.,TRBV7-9,TGTGCCAGCAGCTTATATGTAGAGACCCAGTACTTC,CASSLYVETQYF
14,TRBD2,TRBJ2-3,many,TRBV29-1,TGCAGCGTTGCGACTAGCGGGGAGGCAGATACGCAGTATTTT,CSVATSGEADTQYF
16,TRBD2,TRBJ2-1,few,TRBV7-8,TGTGCCAGCAGCTTAGGGACTAGCGGGAACGGGTATGAGCAGTTCTTC,CASSLGTSGNGYEQFF
14,TRBD2,TRBJ2-1,few,TRBV6-1,TGTGCCAGCAGCCTAGCGGGATCGCCCAATGAGCAGTTCTTC,CASSLAGSPNEQFF
15,.,TRBJ2-1,many,TRBV27,TGTGCCAGCAGTTTAACCCGGGGAGGGGGAAATGAGCAGTTCTTC,CASSLTRGGGNEQFF
13,.,TRBJ2-7,many,TRBV12-3/TRBV12-4,TGTGCCAGCAGTCAACTCCTAATTTACGAGCAGTACTTC,CASSQLLIYEQYF
15,.,TRBJ1-2,.,TRBV19,TGTGCCAGTAGTCCGGGACTTACACGACCATATGGCTACACCTTC,CASSPGLTRPYGYTF
14,.,TRBJ1-2,many,TRBV9,TGTGCCAGCACACGACAGTCTCGTAACTATGGCTACACCTTC,CASTRQSRNYGYTF
15,TRBD1,TRBJ1-1,many,TRBV27,TGTGCCAGCAGTTCGACCGGGACAGGGGACACTGAAGCTTTCTTT,CASSSTGTGDTEAFF
15,TRBD2,TRBJ2-7,many,TRBV27,TGTGCCAGCAGAGATCTAGCGGGAGGGCCTTACGAGCAGTACTTC,CASRDLAGGPYEQYF
14,.,TRBJ2-5,.,TRBV5-1,TGCGCCAGCAGACAGGGTTCCTTGCAAGAGACCCAGTACTTC,CASRQGSLQETQYF
14,.,TRBJ1-5,.,TRBV5-1,TGCGCCAGCAGCTTGGCCCCAGAAGGTCAGCCCCAGCATTTT,CASSLAPEGQPQHF
12,.,TRBJ1-1,many,TRBV20-1,TGCAGTGCTAGTGAAGGGGACACTGAAGCTTTCTTT,CSASEGDTEAFF
18,TRBD1,TRBJ2-3,many,TRBV7-2,TGTGCCAGCAGCTTAGTCGCGACAGGGGCGTATGGCACAGATACGCAGTATTTT,CASSLVATGAYGTDTQYF
17,.,TRBJ2-3,many,TRBV5-1,TGCGCCAGCAGCTTGGCGGTGGCAGCCGAACGCACAGATACGCAGTATTTT,CASSLAVAAERTDTQYF
12,.,TRBJ2-1,many,TRBV6-2/TRBV6-3,TGTGCCAGCAGTTTGATCTACAATGAGCAGTTCTTC,CASSLIYNEQFF
14,.,TRBJ2-5,.,TRBV30,TGTGCCTGGAGTGGAGTGAGAGGGGGAGAGACCCAGTACTTC,CAWSGVRGGETQYF
15,.,TRBJ2-1,.,TRBV19,TGTGCCAGTAGTATGGAAACTAGGGGTACCGATGAGCAGTTCTTC,CASSMETRGTDEQFF
15,TRBD1,TRBJ2-2,many,TRBV6-5,TGTGCCAGCAGTTACCAGGGGGCTCCCACCGGGGAGCTGTTTTTT,CASSYQGAPTGELFF
15,TRBD2,TRBJ2-7,many,TRBV18,TGTGCCAGCTCACCTATAGCGGGAGCGAGCTACGAGCAGTACTTC,CASSPIAGASYEQYF
15,TRBD2,TRBJ2-7,many,TRBV7-9,TGTGCCAGCAGCCTCGGACTAGCGGAGATCTACGAGCAGTACTTC,CASSLGLAEIYEQYF
14,.,TRBJ2-7,many,TRBV15,TGTGCCACCAGCAGAGGTGGGACCCCTCGGGAGCAGTACTTC,CATSRGGTPREQYF
12,.,TRBJ2-7,many,TRBV10-3,TGTGCCATCAGTGATTGGGCCTACGAGCAGTACTTC,CAISDWAYEQYF